This TCR beta chain stems from a study of cytomegalovirus exposure and HLA in healthy donors. The junction had 6 bases not matched to a gene; V was cut back by 0 bases and J by 3 bases. This CDR3 is 15 amino acids long. Germline values: CDR1 SGHRS, CDR2 YFSETQ. Primers: 60 Vbeta forward and 13 Jbeta reverse. This table comes from immunoSEQ multiplex PCR, and its TCRdb copy is limited to in-frame clones, with some not included. The profile shows about 220,000 clones, approximately 68% of them singletons. The sample consisted of PBMCs. The sequence derives from a woman aged 25 to 39 in good health and CMV-seronegative. V usage is TRBV5-1 and J usage is TRBJ2-7, with TRBD2 identical over 7 bases. The CDR3 protein is CASSLVDGRLYEQYF. The CDR3 coding sequence is TGCGCCAGCAGCTTGGTAGACGGGAGGCTCTACGAGCAGTACTTC.